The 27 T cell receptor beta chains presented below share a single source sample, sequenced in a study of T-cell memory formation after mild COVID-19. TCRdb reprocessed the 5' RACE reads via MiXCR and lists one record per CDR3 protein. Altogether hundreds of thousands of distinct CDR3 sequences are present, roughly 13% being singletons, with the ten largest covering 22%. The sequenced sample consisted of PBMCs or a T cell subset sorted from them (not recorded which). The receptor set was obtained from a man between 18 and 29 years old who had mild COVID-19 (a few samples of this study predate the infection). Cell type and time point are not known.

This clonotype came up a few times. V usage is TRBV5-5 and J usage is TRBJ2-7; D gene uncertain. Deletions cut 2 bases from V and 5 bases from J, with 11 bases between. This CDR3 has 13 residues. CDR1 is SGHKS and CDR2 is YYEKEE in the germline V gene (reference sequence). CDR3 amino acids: CASSLLRTHEQYF. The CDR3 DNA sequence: TGTGCCAGCAGCTTACTTAGAACCCACGAGCAGTACTTC.

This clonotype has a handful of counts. The CDR3 nucleotides read TGTGCCACCAGTGATTTGCCGCTGGGACAGGGTACGCAGTATTTT. As protein: CATSDLPLGQGTQYF. The chain joins TRBV24-1 to TRBJ2-3; 9 bases are a match to TRBD1. The germline gives CDR1 KGHDR, CDR2 SFDVKD. The CDR3 runs to 15 residues. V was clipped by 0 bases and J by 8 bases; unmatched bases: 5.

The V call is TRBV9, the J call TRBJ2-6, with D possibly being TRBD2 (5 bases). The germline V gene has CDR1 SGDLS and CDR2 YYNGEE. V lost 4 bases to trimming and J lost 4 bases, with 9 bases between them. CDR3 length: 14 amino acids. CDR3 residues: CASSPRGGANVLTF. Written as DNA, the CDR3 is TGTGCCAGCAGCCCCCGGGGAGGGGCCAACGTCCTGACTTTC.

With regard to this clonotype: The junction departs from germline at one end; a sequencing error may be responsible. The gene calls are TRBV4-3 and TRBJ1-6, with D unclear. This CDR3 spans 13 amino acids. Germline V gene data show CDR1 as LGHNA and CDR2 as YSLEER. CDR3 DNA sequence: TGCGCCAGCAGCCAAGATCTCAATTTACCCCTCCACTTT. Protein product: CASSQDLNLPLHF.

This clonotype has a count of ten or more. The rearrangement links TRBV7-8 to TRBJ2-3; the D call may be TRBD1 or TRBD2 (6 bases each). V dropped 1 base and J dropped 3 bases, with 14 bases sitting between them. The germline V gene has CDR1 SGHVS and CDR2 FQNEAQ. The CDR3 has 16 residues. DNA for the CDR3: TGTGCCAGCAGCTTAGTTCGGCAGGGGAGGACAGATACGCAGTATTTT. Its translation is CASSLVRQGRTDTQYF. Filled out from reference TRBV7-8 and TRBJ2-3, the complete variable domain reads GAGVSQSPRYKVAKRGQDVALRCDPISGHVSLFWYQQALGQGPEFLTYFQNEAQLDKSGLPSDRFFAERPEGSVSTLKIQRTQQEDSAVYLCASSLVRQGRTDTQYFGPGTRLTVL.

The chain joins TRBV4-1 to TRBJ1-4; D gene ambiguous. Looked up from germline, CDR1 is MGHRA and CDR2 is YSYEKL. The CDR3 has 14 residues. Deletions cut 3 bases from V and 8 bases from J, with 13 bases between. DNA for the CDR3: TGCGCCAGCAGCCAGGGTCACAGTCAAGAAAAACTGTTTTTT. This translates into CASSQGHSQEKLFF.

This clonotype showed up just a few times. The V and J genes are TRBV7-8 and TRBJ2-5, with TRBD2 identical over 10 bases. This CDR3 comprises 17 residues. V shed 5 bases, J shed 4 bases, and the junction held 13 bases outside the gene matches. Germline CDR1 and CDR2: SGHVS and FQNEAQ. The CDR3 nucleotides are TGTGCCAGCAGCCTCGGACTAGCGGAAAACACTCGAGAGACCCAGTACTTC. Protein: CASSLGLAENTRETQYF.

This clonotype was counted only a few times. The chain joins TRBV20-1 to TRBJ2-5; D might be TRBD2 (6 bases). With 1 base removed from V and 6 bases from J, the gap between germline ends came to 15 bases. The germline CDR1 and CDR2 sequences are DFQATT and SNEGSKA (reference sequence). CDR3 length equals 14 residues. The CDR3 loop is CSARGEAGPQTQYF. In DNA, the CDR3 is TGCAGTGCTAGAGGGGAGGCAGGGCCGCAGACCCAGTACTTC.

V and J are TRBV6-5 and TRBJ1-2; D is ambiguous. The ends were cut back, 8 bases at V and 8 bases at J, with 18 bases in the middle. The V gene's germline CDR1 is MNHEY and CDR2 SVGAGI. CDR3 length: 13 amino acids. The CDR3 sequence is CASGESDRPGYTF. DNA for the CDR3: TGTGCCAGCGGCGAATCGGACCGGCCAGGCTACACCTTC.

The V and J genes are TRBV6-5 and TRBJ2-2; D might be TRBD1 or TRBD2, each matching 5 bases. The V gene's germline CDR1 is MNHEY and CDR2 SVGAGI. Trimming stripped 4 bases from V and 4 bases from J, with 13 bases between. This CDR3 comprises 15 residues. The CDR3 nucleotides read TGTGCCAGCAGTTTCCAGGGTGGGGGCACCGGGGAGCTGTTTTTT. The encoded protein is CASSFQGGGTGELFF.

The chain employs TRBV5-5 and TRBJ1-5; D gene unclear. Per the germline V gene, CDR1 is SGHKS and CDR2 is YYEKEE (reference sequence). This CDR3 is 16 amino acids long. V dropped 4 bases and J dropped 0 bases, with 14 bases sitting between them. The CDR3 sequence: CASSDTDTYSNQPQHF. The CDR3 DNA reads TGTGCCAGCAGCGACACCGACACCTATAGCAATCAGCCCCAGCATTTT.

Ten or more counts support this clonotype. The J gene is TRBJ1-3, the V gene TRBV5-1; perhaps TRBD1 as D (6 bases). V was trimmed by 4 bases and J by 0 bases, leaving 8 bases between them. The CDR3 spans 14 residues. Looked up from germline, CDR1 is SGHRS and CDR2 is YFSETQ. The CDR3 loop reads CASSDRSSGNTIYF. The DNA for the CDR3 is TGCGCCAGCAGCGACAGGAGCTCTGGAAACACCATATATTTT. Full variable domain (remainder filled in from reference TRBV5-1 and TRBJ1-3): KAGVTQTPRYLIKTRGQQVTLSCSPISGHRSVSWYQQTPGQGLQFLFEYFSETQRNKGNFPGRFSGRQFSNSRSEMNVSTLELGDSALYLCASSDRSSGNTIYFGEGSWLTVV.

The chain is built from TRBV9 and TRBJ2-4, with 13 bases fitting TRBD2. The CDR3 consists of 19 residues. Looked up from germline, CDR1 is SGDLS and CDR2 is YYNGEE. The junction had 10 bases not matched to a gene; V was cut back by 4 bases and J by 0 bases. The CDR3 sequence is CASSTGGLAGDLAKNIQYF. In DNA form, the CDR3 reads TGTGCCAGCAGCACAGGCGGACTAGCGGGGGATCTAGCCAAAAACATTCAGTACTTC. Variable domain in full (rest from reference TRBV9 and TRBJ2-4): DSGVTQTPKHLITATGQRVTLRCSPRSGDLSVYWYQQSLDQGLQFLIQYYNGEERAKGNILERFSAQQFPDLHSELNLSSLELGDSALYFCASSTGGLAGDLAKNIQYFGAGTRLSVL.

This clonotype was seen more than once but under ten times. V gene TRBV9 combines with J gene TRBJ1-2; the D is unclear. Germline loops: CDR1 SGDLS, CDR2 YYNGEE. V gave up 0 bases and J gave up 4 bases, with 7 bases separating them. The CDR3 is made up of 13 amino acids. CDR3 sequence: CASSVGDIYGYTF. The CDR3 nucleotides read TGTGCCAGCAGCGTAGGAGATATCTATGGCTACACCTTC.

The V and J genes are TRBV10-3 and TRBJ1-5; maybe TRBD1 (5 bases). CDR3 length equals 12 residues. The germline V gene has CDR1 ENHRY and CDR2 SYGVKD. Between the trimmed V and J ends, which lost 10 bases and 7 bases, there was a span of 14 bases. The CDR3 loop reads CATSGSGQPQHF. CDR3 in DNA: TGTGCCACTTCAGGGTCGGGGCAGCCCCAGCATTTT.

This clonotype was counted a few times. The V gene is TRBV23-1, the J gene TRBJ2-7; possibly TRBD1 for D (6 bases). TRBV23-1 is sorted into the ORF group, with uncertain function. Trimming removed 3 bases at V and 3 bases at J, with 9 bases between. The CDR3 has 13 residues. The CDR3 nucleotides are TGCGCCAGCAGTCATGGACAGTGCTACGAGCAGTACTTC. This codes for CASSHGQCYEQYF.

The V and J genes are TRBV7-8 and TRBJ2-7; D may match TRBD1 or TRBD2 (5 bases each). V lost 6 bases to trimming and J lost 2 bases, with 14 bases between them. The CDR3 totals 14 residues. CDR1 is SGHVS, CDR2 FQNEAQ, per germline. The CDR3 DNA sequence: TGTGCCAGCAGGGATGGGACGGAGCCCTACGAGCAGTACGTC. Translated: CASRDGTEPYEQYV.

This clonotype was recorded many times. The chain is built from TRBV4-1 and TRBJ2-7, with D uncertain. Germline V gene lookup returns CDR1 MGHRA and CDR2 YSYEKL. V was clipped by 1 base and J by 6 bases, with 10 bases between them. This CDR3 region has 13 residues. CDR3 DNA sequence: TGCGCCAGCAGCCAAGTTATACATGGCGAGCAGTACGTC. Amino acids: CASSQVIHGEQYV.

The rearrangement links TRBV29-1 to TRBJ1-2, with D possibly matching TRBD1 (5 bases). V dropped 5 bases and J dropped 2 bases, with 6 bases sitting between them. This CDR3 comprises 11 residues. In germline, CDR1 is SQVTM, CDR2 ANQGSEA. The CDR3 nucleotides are TGCAGCGTTTCAGGGAACTATGGCTACACCTTC. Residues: CSVSGNYGYTF.

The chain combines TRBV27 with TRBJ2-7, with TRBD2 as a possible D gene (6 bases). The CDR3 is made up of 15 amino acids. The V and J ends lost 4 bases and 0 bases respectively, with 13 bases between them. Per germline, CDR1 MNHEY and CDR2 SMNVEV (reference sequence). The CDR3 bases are TGTGCCAGCAGTTGGGGGGATCCGAGCTCCTACGAGCAGTACTTC. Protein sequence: CASSWGDPSSYEQYF.

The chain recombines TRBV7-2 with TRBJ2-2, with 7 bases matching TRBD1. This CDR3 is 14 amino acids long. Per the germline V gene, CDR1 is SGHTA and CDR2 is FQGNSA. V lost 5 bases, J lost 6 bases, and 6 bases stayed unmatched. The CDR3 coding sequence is TGTGCCAGCAGCGCGACAGGGAGCCCCGGGGAGCTGTTTTTT. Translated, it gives CASSATGSPGELFF.

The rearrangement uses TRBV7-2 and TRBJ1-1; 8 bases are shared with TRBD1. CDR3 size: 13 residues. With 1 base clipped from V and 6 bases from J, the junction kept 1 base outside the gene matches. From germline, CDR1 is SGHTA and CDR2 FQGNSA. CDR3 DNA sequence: TGTGCCAGCAGCTTAGGCAGGGGGCCTGAAGCTTTCTTT. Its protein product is CASSLGRGPEAFF. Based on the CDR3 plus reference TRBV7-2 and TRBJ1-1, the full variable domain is GAGVSQSPSNKVTEKGKDVELRCDPISGHTALYWYRQSLGQGLEFLIYFQGNSAPDKSGLPSDRFSAERTGGSVSTLTIQRTQQEDSAVYLCASSLGRGPEAFFGQGTRLTVV.

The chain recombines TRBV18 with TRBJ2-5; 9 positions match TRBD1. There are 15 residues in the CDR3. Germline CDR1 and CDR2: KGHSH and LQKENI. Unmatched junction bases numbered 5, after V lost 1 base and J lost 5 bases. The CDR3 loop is CASSPRQQGAETQYF. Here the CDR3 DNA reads TGTGCCAGCTCACCACGGCAACAGGGGGCCGAGACCCAGTACTTC.

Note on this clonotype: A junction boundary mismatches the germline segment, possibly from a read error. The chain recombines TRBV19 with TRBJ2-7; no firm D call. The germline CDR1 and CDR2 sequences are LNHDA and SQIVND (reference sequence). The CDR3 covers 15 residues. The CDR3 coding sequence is TGCGCCAGTAGTATACTACGGGCGAGCTCCTACGAGCAGTACTTC. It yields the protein CASSILRASSYEQYF.

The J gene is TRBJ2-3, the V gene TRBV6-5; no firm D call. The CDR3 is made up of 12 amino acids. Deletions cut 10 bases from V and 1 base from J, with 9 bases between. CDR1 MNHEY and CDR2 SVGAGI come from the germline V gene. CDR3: CATLEGTDTQYF. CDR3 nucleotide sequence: TGTGCCACGTTAGAGGGCACAGATACGCAGTATTTT.

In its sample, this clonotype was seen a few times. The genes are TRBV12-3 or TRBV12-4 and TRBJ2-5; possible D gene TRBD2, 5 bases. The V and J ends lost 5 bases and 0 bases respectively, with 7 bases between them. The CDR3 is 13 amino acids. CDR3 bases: TGTGCCAGCAGTGAGGGATACCAAGAGACCCAGTACTTC. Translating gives CASSEGYQETQYF.

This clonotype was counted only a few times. The CDR3 DNA is TGTGCCAGCAGCTTATGGTTTTCAGATACGCAGTATTTT. Protein sequence: CASSLWFSDTQYF. The chain uses TRBV11-2 and TRBJ2-3; D not certain. The length of the CDR3 is 13 residues. Between the trimmed V and J ends, which lost 2 bases and 4 bases, there was a span of 7 bases. Germline V lookup: CDR1 SGHAT, CDR2 FQNNGV.